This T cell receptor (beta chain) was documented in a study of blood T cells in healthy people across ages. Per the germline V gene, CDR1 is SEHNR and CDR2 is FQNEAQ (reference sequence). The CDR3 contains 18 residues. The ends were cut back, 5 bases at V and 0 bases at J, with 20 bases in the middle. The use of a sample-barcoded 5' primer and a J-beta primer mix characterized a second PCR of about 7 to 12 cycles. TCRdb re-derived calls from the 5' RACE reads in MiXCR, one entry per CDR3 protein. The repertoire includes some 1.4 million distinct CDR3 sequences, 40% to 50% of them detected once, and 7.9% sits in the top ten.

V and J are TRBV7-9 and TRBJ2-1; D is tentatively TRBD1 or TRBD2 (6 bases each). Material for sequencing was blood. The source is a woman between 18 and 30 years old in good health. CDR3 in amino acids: CASSLGGPAPSSYNEQFF. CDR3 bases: TGTGCCAGCAGCCTCGGGGGCCCAGCCCCGAGCTCCTACAATGAGCAGTTCTTC.